The present T cell receptor (beta chain) was sequenced within a study of STAT5B mutations in CD4+ large granular lymphocyte leukemia. This CDR3 comprises 14 residues. Germline lookup yields CDR1 LNHDA and CDR2 SQIVND (reference sequence). The V gene lost 3 bases and the J gene lost 4 bases, with 11 bases spanning the gap. Data came from immunoSEQ multiplex PCR; TCRdb stores just in-frame clones and leaves some out. The table includes tens of thousands of clones, about 86% detected once. Controls came from buffy coats of healthy blood donors. Specimen: CD4+ T cells from blood buffy coats. The TCR was taken from a human donor in good health. This chain uses TRBV19 with TRBJ2-3; D may be TRBD1 or TRBD2 (7 bases each). CDR3 in amino acids: CASSMGGGSDTQYF. CDR3 DNA sequence: TGTGCCAGTAGTATGGGAGGGGGCTCAGATACGCAGTATTTT.